This is a list of T cell receptor beta chains from one sample in a study of blood T cell repertoires in COVID-19. Sequencing was performed with immunoSEQ multiplex PCR; in TCRdb, only in-frame clones are kept and a portion is missing. The sample yields roughly 250,000 clones, approximately 85% seen once. Material for sequencing was peripheral blood. The receptors here all came from a man between 35 and 55 years old with acute or convalescent COVID-19. Both conserved end residues are part of each CDR3. The D gene is left open where the match is weak. Clone size is given for some rows only: seen once, a few or many times, or a class if the clone is expanded.

D	size	V	J	CDR3	DNA
TRBD1	few	TRBV5-1	TRBJ1-5	CASSLGTGSQPQHF	TGCGCCAGCAGCCTTGGGACAGGGTCCCAGCCCCAGCATTTT
NA	NA	TRBV6-1	TRBJ1-2	CASSEYGRGSGYTF	TGTGCCAGCAGTGAATACGGGAGGGGAAGTGGCTACACCTTC
NA	NA	TRBV30	TRBJ1-4	CAWMPGTSTNEKLFF	TGTGCCTGGATGCCCGGGACATCAACTAATGAAAAACTGTTTTTT
TRBD1	NA	TRBV28	TRBJ1-1	CASSLGQGEAFF	TGTGCCAGCAGTCTCGGACAGGGGGAAGCTTTCTTT
NA	NA	TRBV29-1	TRBJ1-5	CSVGTWGGYSNQPQHF	TGCAGCGTTGGTACGTGGGGGGGTTATAGCAATCAGCCCCAGCATTTT
NA	NA	TRBV2	TRBJ1-2	CASSLIGSGYTF	TGTGCCAGCAGCCTAATAGGGAGCGGCTACACCTTC
NA	NA	TRBV6-2/TRBV6-3	TRBJ2-7	CASSGGTAEQYF	TGTGCCAGCAGTGGAGGGACAGCCGAGCAGTACTTC
NA	NA	TRBV6-6	TRBJ2-7	CASSYPTTGAGEQYF	TGTGCCAGCAGTTACCCTACAACAGGGGCGGGGGAGCAGTACTTC
TRBD1	NA	TRBV5-1	TRBJ2-7	CASTDPGQGRSHEQYF	TGCGCCAGCACCGATCCGGGACAGGGGAGATCGCACGAGCAGTACTTC
NA	NA	TRBV6-5	TRBJ1-2	CASSYDPGKFNYGYTF	TGTGCCAGCAGTTACGACCCAGGGAAGTTCAACTATGGCTACACCTTC
TRBD1	NA	TRBV6-2/TRBV6-3	TRBJ1-2	CASSYRQGRGDGYTF	TGTGCCAGCAGTTACAGACAGGGTCGAGGGGATGGCTACACCTTC
TRBD1	NA	TRBV6-1	TRBJ2-6	CASSDSGTGTPNVLTF	TGTGCCAGCAGTGATTCCGGGACAGGGACCCCCAACGTCCTGACTTTC
TRBD2	once	TRBV5-4	TRBJ2-3	CASSSTGTSSGYTQYF	TGTGCCAGCAGCTCAACCGGGACTAGCAGCGGTTATACGCAGTATTTT
NA	NA	TRBV7-2	TRBJ1-2	CASSTSPGGRGGYTF	TGTGCCAGCAGCACTTCGCCCGGGGGGCGCGGGGGCTACACCTTC
NA	NA	TRBV11-2	TRBJ2-7	CASSFGNRAEQYF	TGTGCCAGCAGCTTCGGAAACAGGGCCGAGCAGTACTTC
NA	NA	TRBV6-1	TRBJ1-1	CASSENFPTEAFF	TGTGCCAGCAGTGAAAACTTTCCCACTGAAGCTTTCTTT